Included here is one T cell receptor beta chain sequence, with context. Recent acute infections and vaccinations were absent in the healthy HIV-negative adult donors. This entry is derived from a study of shared clonotypes between healthy human individuals. At the deep level, the assay was run. As handled by the study authors: ImmunoSEQ gave junction-only sequences without quality scores, so filtering differed. Some clones are missing from TCRdb's copy, which holds only in-frame ones; the method was immunoSEQ multiplex PCR. V, J and clone size derive from that table, while D and trimming were established from the DNA sequence. The table includes around 1.4 million clones, approximately 98.5% detected once. Germline trimming cut 7 bases from V and 2 bases from J; bases unmatched to any gene: 7. This CDR3 is 14 amino acids long. Germline CDR1 is WSHSY and CDR2 is SAAADI.

This chain joins TRBV10-2 and TRBJ2-7; TRBD1 matches 8 bases. Sequencing input: naive CD4+ T cells sorted from blood. Noted subset: CD45RA+ positively selected. This clonotype originated in a man aged 30-40 years in good health. The CDR3 sequence: CASIGTGGTYEQYF. CDR3 in DNA: TGCGCCAGCATTGGGACAGGCGGGACCTACGAGCAGTACTTC.